The 8 T cell receptor beta chains presented below share a single source sample, sequenced in a study of beta chain features in type 1 diabetes. For these receptors, no antigen is known. cDNA synthesis used the whole RNA isolate, giving expressed TCRB sequences. Measured with immunoSEQ multiplex PCR; TCRdb has only the in-frame clones, and not every one. The repertoire holds 250,000 to 300,000 clones, with roughly an eighth as singletons. Study-wide findings and caveats: All four CD4+ subsets of Type 1 diabetes patients contained TCRB CDR3s that were moderately but significantly shorter.

The sequenced material came from naive CD4+ T cells from blood. The receptors come from a man aged 25-40 years with type 1 diabetes.

The J gene is TRBJ2-7, the V gene TRBV4-2; TRBD1 matches at 8 bases. J lost 4 bases, V lost 4 bases, and 9 bases had no gene match. Per the germline V gene, CDR1 is LGHNA and CDR2 is YNFKEQ. This CDR3 has 15 residues. CDR3 in amino acids: CASSPKTGAEYEQYF. The CDR3 nucleotides are TGTGCCAGCAGCCCGAAGACAGGGGCCGAATACGAGCAGTACTTC.

This clone was counted a single time. The genes are TRBV15 and TRBJ2-5; TRBD2 is a possible D gene (6 bases). This CDR3 comprises 14 residues. Germline loops: CDR1 LNHNV, CDR2 YYDKDF (reference sequence). The ends were cut back, 0 bases at V and 4 bases at J, with 9 bases in the middle. CDR3 nucleotide sequence: TGTGCCACCAGCAGAGATATGGGGGGAGAGACCCAGTACTTC. Translating gives CATSRDMGGETQYF.

This clone was detected a few times. The chain couples TRBV4-2 to TRBJ2-1, with 9 bases matching TRBD1. CDR3 length equals 16 residues. Germline-derived CDR1 and CDR2 are LGHNA and YNFKEQ. The V segment lost 0 bases and the J segment 4 bases; nucleotides outside the gene matches: 4. The CDR3 nucleotides read TGTGCCAGCAGCCAAGATCTCGGGACAGGGTACAATGAGCAGTTCTTC. It specifies CASSQDLGTGYNEQFF.

The V gene is TRBV28, the J gene TRBJ2-7, with D possibly TRBD2 on 6 matching bases. Deletions cut 2 bases from V and 2 bases from J, with 7 bases between. CDR1 MDHEN and CDR2 SYDVKM come from the germline V gene. CDR3 size: 13 residues. The CDR3 coding sequence is TGTGCCAGCAGTTTACCGGGGGCCTACGAGCAGTACTTC. It specifies CASSLPGAYEQYF.

This clone was counted only a few times. The chain links TRBV30 to TRBJ2-7; 7 nucleotides match TRBD1. The V and J ends lost 8 bases and 2 bases, in that order; junction bases with no gene match: 9. The germline CDR1 and CDR2 sequences are GTSNPN and SVGIG (reference sequence). The CDR3 covers 13 residues. The chain's CDR3 is CARRGREAYEQYF. The CDR3 coding sequence is TGTGCCCGTAGGGGGCGAGAGGCCTACGAGCAGTACTTC.

A few counts support this clone. The V and J genes are TRBV5-1 and TRBJ2-1, with 10 bases fitting TRBD2. The germline CDR1 and CDR2 sequences are SGHRS and YFSETQ. CDR3 size: 17 residues. Trimming took 0 bases from V and 3 from J; bases not matched to a gene: 6. CDR3 amino acids: CASSLVGRTSGYNEQFF. CDR3 DNA: TGCGCCAGCAGCTTGGTAGGTCGGACTAGCGGCTACAATGAGCAGTTCTTC.

This rearrangement joins TRBV5-1 to TRBJ1-5; D is perhaps TRBD1 (6 bases). Trimming removed 2 bases from V and 7 bases from J, with 13 bases in between. The CDR3 is 14 amino acids. Germline assignment: CDR1 SGHRS and CDR2 YFSETQ. The CDR3 protein is CASSFSGAEQPQHF. CDR3 nucleotides: TGCGCCAGCAGCTTTTCAGGGGCCGAACAGCCCCAGCATTTT.

This clone occurred a few times. The chain employs TRBV19 and TRBJ2-3, with D unclear. Trimming took 8 bases from V and 4 from J, leaving 13 bases between them. Germline values: CDR1 LNHDA, CDR2 SQIVND (reference sequence). The CDR3 sequence is 13 residues long. The CDR3 nucleotides read TGTGCCAGTGCGCGGATGGCCCCAGATACGCAGTATTTT. Its protein is CASARMAPDTQYF.